This TCR beta chain was recorded in a study of control samples from healthy donors and cancer patients. Germline-derived CDR1 and CDR2 are SGDLS and YYNGEE. This CDR3 has 14 amino acids. Trimming took off 1 base at V and 5 bases at J, with 12 bases between the two ends. Using immunoSEQ multiplex PCR, the repertoire was profiled, and TCRdb retains in-frame clones only, with some absent. The sample records roughly 90,000 clones, over 85% being singletons. Specimen: blood. The TCR comes from a woman aged 25 to 39 in good health. This chain uses TRBV9 with TRBJ1-1, with D perhaps matching TRBD1 (6 bases). This CDR3 is CASSVSQGRTEAFF. Written as DNA, the CDR3 is TGTGCCAGCAGCGTAAGTCAGGGGAGGACTGAAGCTTTCTTT.